Following are 7 T cell receptor beta chains from one sample sequenced in a study of cytomegalovirus exposure and HLA in healthy donors. Primers: 60 Vbeta forward and 13 Jbeta reverse. Assay used: immunoSEQ multiplex PCR; TCRdb lists only in-frame clones, some missing. The sample contains 100,000 or so clones, more than 80% of which appear only once. Sequenced material: PBMCs. These receptor sequences come from a man aged 18 to 30 in good health and CMV-seronegative.

The chain combines TRBV28 with TRBJ1-5; D gene uncertain. The CDR3 covers 18 residues. Deletions cut 3 bases from V and 2 bases from J, with 20 bases between. Germline values: CDR1 MDHEN, CDR2 SYDVKM. The DNA of the CDR3 is TGTGCCAGCAGTTTGGGGTCTGAGGACTGGGAGCGCAATCAGCCCCAGCATTTT. It specifies CASSLGSEDWERNQPQHF.

The chain is built from TRBV27 and TRBJ1-1; the D gene is possibly TRBD1 (6 bases). In germline, CDR1 is MNHEY, CDR2 SMNVEV (reference sequence). Trimming took 3 bases from V and 9 from J, leaving 11 bases between them. The CDR3 sequence is 12 residues long. The CDR3 DNA sequence: TGTGCCAGCAGTTTCCAACAGGGCAAAGCTTTCTTT. Translating gives CASSFQQGKAFF.

The V call is TRBV27, the J call TRBJ1-5, with D unresolved. The germline CDR1 and CDR2 sequences are MNHEY and SMNVEV (reference sequence). The CDR3 covers 14 residues. V lost 4 bases, J lost 4 bases, and 11 bases lay in between. Here the CDR3 DNA reads TGTGCCAGCAGTTCGAGGAACTCTAATCAGCCCCAGCATTTT. This sequence encodes CASSSRNSNQPQHF.

The chain uses TRBV13 and TRBJ2-3, with TRBD2 matching over 12 bases. Germline V lookup: CDR1 PRHDT, CDR2 FYEKMQ (reference sequence). This CDR3 spans 18 amino acids. Trimming removed 5 bases from V and 1 base from J; junction bases left unmatched: 10. CDR3 nucleotide sequence: TGTGCCAGCAGCCTCAAGGGACTAGCGGGCCCTGGCACAGATACGCAGTATTTT. It specifies CASSLKGLAGPGTDTQYF.

The rearrangement links TRBV10-3 to TRBJ2-5, with D unresolved. V was trimmed by 7 bases and J by 1 base, leaving 10 bases between them. In germline, CDR1 is ENHRY, CDR2 SYGVKD. The CDR3 extends over 13 amino acids. CDR3 protein: CAINNPGQETQYF. In nucleotides, the CDR3 is TGTGCCATCAATAATCCGGGCCAAGAGACCCAGTACTTC.

This clone was observed a few times. The chain links TRBV5-5 to TRBJ1-5, with TRBD1 matching 8 bases. CDR1 is SGHKS and CDR2 is YYEKEE in the germline V gene (reference sequence). V trimming: 2 bases; J trimming: 6 bases; junction bases outside the gene matches: 4. This CDR3 region has 14 residues. In DNA form, the CDR3 reads TGTGCCAGCAGCTTACAGGGGGGTTCTCAGCCCCAGCATTTT. Its translation: CASSLQGGSQPQHF. Full variable domain (missing parts from reference TRBV5-5 and TRBJ1-5): DAGVTQSPTHLIKTRGQQVTLRCSPISGHKSVSWYQQVLGQGPQFIFQYYEKEERGRGNFPDRFSARQFPNYSSELNVNALLLGDSALYLCASSLQGGSQPQHFGDGTRLSIL.

The chain joins TRBV7-6 to TRBJ1-1, with D possibly matching TRBD1 (5 bases). The V gene's germline CDR1 is SGHVS and CDR2 FNYEAQ. The V end lost 2 bases, the J end lost 10 bases, and 17 bases lay between the germline ends. The CDR3 sequence is 14 residues long. The CDR3 spells CASSLNRGSGGAFF. CDR3 in DNA: TGTGCCAGCAGCTTAAATCGGGGGTCGGGGGGAGCTTTCTTT.